This TCR beta chain was observed in a study of T-cell memory formation after mild COVID-19. Study at large: The study found TCR clusters largely donor specific.

Regarding the study as a whole: The study found contracting CD4+ clones mainly in CM and EM and contracting CD8+ clones in EMRA. Pre-infection memory carried some responding clones, suggesting that cross-reactive memory joined.

Comment on this clonotype: Its antigen is unknown.

TCRdb recomputed calls from the 5' RACE reads with MiXCR, one row per CDR3 protein. The repertoire holds fewer than 350,000 distinct CDR3 sequences, with approximately 15% as singletons. The CDR3 totals 16 residues. Trimming took 7 bases from V and 5 from J, leaving 20 bases between them. The sequence was collected from a man aged 18 to 30 who had mild COVID-19 (a few samples of this study predate the infection). Cell type and time point are not known. This rearrangement joins TRBV12-3 or TRBV12-4 to TRBJ2-2; perhaps TRBD1 as D (6 bases). Sequencing was carried out using PBMCs or a T cell subset sorted from them (not recorded which). DNA of the CDR3: TGTGCCAGCACCTTTGGGGGCAGGGTTTGGACCGGGGAGCTGTTTTTT. It specifies CASTFGGRVWTGELFF.